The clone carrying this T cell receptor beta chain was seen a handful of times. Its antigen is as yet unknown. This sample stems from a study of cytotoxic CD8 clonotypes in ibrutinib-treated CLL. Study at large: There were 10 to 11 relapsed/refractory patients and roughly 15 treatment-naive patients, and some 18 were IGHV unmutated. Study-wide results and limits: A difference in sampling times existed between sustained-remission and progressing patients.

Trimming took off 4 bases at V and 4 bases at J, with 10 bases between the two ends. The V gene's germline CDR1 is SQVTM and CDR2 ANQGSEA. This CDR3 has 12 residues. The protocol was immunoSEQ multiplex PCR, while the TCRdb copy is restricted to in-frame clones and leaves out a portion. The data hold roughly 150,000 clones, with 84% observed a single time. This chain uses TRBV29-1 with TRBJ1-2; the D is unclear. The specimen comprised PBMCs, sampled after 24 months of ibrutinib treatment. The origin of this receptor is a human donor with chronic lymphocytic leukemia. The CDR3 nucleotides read TGCAGCGTTGCCCCTACCTCCTATGGCTACACCTTC. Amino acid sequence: CSVAPTSYGYTF.